The rows below give T cell receptor beta chains drawn from one sample of a study of EBV T-cell therapy then PD-1 blockade in nasopharyngeal carcinoma. Sequencing was performed with immunoSEQ multiplex PCR; in TCRdb, only in-frame clones are kept and a portion is missing. This table has about 22,000 clones, 70% to 85% appearing once. Antigens for these TCRs are unknown. The source was CD8+ T cells from blood, collected at day -245 from a patient whose treatment included autologous EBV-specific T cells and nivolumab. These receptors were obtained from a man aged 40-49 years with nasopharyngeal carcinoma. CDR3s include the opening cysteine and the closing phenylalanine or tryptophan. The order of the fields is CDR3 length, D gene, J gene, clone size, V gene, CDR3 DNA, CDR3 protein. A D gene is named only where the DNA matches it firmly. The listing skips clone size in some rows; elsewhere it reads once, few, many or a size class.

length: 14; D: TRBD2; J: TRBJ2-3; size: -; V: TRBV15; DNA: TGTGCCACCAGCACCCGGACTAGCGGGGATACGCAGTATTTT; CDR3: CATSTRTSGDTQYF
length: 15; D: -; J: TRBJ1-5; size: -; V: TRBV5-5; DNA: TGTGCCAGCAGCTTGATGGCAGGGGCTGGCCAGCCCCAGCATTTT; CDR3: CASSLMAGAGQPQHF
length: 15; D: -; J: TRBJ1-5; size: -; V: TRBV5-5; DNA: TGTGCCAGCAGCTTGGTCGCTAATAGCAATCAGCCCCAGCATTTT; CDR3: CASSLVANSNQPQHF
length: 12; D: -; J: TRBJ2-1; size: -; V: TRBV11-3; DNA: TGTGCCAGCAGCACCGGGACAAATGAGCAGTTCTTC; CDR3: CASSTGTNEQFF
length: 13; D: -; J: TRBJ1-2; size: -; V: TRBV7-9; DNA: TGTGCCAGCAGCTTAGAGTCCTTCTATGGCTACACCTTC; CDR3: CASSLESFYGYTF
length: 16; D: -; J: TRBJ1-4; size: -; V: TRBV10-2; DNA: TGCGCCAGCAGTGAAGGGTCCGGGGGGGGTCAAGAAAAACTGTTTTTT; CDR3: CASSEGSGGGQEKLFF
length: 20; D: TRBD2; J: TRBJ2-5; size: -; V: TRBV7-8; DNA: TGTGCCAGCAGTATTCGATCAACATATCAAGCGGGAGACCTCCAAGAGACCCAGTACTTC; CDR3: CASSIRSTYQAGDLQETQYF
length: 12; D: -; J: TRBJ2-1; size: -; V: TRBV6-1; DNA: TGTGCCAGCAGTGACCCGGGAAATCAGCAGTTCTTC; CDR3: CASSDPGNQQFF
length: 12; D: -; J: TRBJ2-7; size: few; V: TRBV30; DNA: TGTGCCTGGAGTGTAGACAGATACGAGCAGTACTTC; CDR3: CAWSVDRYEQYF
length: 16; D: -; J: TRBJ2-7; size: -; V: TRBV7-9; DNA: TGTGCCAGCAGCCCACCCGTTGGCAGGGGGGCCTACGAGCAGTACTTC; CDR3: CASSPPVGRGAYEQYF
length: 12; D: -; J: TRBJ2-7; size: -; V: TRBV11-1; DNA: TGTGCCAGCAGCTTAGACGGCTACGAGCAGTACTTC; CDR3: CASSLDGYEQYF
length: 12; D: -; J: TRBJ1-2; size: -; V: TRBV10-3; DNA: TGTGCCATCAGCGACAGAGAATATGGCTACACCTTC; CDR3: CAISDREYGYTF
length: 12; D: TRBD2; J: TRBJ2-2; size: -; V: TRBV10-3; DNA: TGTGCCATCACGGGGGGTTCCGGGGAGCTGTTTTTT; CDR3: CAITGGSGELFF
length: 13; D: -; J: TRBJ1-5; size: -; V: TRBV5-5; DNA: TGTGCCAGCAGCTTGTGGAGCAATCAGCCCCAGCATTTT; CDR3: CASSLWSNQPQHF
length: 13; D: -; J: TRBJ1-1; size: few; V: TRBV25-1; DNA: TGTGCCAGCAGTGAAGGCGACGGGTTGGAAGCTTTCTTT; CDR3: CASSEGDGLEAFF
length: 15; D: TRBD2; J: TRBJ2-3; size: -; V: TRBV6-2/TRBV6-3; DNA: TGTGCCAGCAGCCCTCGGGGGGAACCCACAGATACGCAGTATTTT; CDR3: CASSPRGEPTDTQYF
length: 13; D: TRBD1; J: TRBJ1-1; size: -; V: TRBV9; DNA: TGTGCCAGCAGCCATGGACAGGGGTTTGAAGCTTTCTTT; CDR3: CASSHGQGFEAFF
length: 14; D: -; J: TRBJ1-1; size: -; V: TRBV6-1; DNA: TGTGCCAGCAGTGAATCCCAGGAAGGGACTGAAGCTTTCTTT; CDR3: CASSESQEGTEAFF
length: 17; D: TRBD2; J: TRBJ2-3; size: -; V: TRBV9; DNA: TGTGCCAGCAGACCCGGGACTAGCGGGGGGGCCACAGATACGCAGTATTTT; CDR3: CASRPGTSGGATDTQYF
length: 14; D: TRBD1; J: TRBJ1-1; size: -; V: TRBV6-4; DNA: TGTGCCAGCAGTGAAGGGACAGGGGGTTCTGAAGCTTTCTTT; CDR3: CASSEGTGGSEAFF
length: 13; D: TRBD1; J: TRBJ1-1; size: -; V: TRBV5-6; DNA: TGTGCCAGCAGCGAGGACAGGGAACGAGAAGCTTTCTTT; CDR3: CASSEDREREAFF
length: 15; D: TRBD1; J: TRBJ2-1; size: -; V: TRBV6-5; DNA: TGTGCCAGCAGCCCCGGGACAGGGTTTTACAATGAGCAGTTCTTC; CDR3: CASSPGTGFYNEQFF
length: 13; D: -; J: TRBJ2-1; size: -; V: TRBV12-5; DNA: TGTGCTAGTGGTTTGGCCCCCGACAATGAGCAGTTCTTC; CDR3: CASGLAPDNEQFF
length: 14; D: -; J: TRBJ1-5; size: -; V: TRBV7-9; DNA: TGTGCCAGCAGCCCGGAGGTAGGGTATCAGCCCCAGCATTTT; CDR3: CASSPEVGYQPQHF
length: 16; D: -; J: TRBJ1-3; size: -; V: TRBV2; DNA: TGTGCCAGCAGTGAAGTCGACGGCCTGGCTGGAAACACCATATATTTT; CDR3: CASSEVDGLAGNTIYF
length: 12; D: -; J: TRBJ2-7; size: -; V: TRBV5-6; DNA: TGTGCCAGCAGCTTTTCAGCCCGCGAGCAGTACTTT; CDR3: CASSFSAREQYF
length: 14; D: -; J: TRBJ2-6; size: -; V: TRBV6-2/TRBV6-3; DNA: TGTGCCAGCAGTCCGGGTTCCGGGGCCAACGTCCTGACTTTC; CDR3: CASSPGSGANVLTF
length: 14; D: -; J: TRBJ2-3; size: -; V: TRBV6-4; DNA: TGTGCCAGCAGTGGAGGGGGGGCCACAGATACGCAGTATTTT; CDR3: CASSGGGATDTQYF
length: 15; D: TRBD1; J: TRBJ2-7; size: -; V: TRBV24-1; DNA: TGTGCCACCAGTGCCCCGGGACAGGGGATGGTCGAGCAGTACTTC; CDR3: CATSAPGQGMVEQYF
length: 19; D: -; J: TRBJ2-2; size: -; V: TRBV21-1; DNA: TGTGCCAGCAGCAAAGTAAGCCAGGGGGGGACTCCATATCACGGGGAGCTGTTTTTT; CDR3: CASSKVSQGGTPYHGELFF
length: 15; D: -; J: TRBJ1-4; size: -; V: TRBV6-1; DNA: TGTGCCAGCAGTTCCCTGAATGAGGGACGTGAAAAACTGTTTTTT; CDR3: CASSSLNEGREKLFF
length: 15; D: -; J: TRBJ1-5; size: -; V: TRBV19; DNA: TGTGCCAGTAGTATAGTCACAACAGGGCCTCAGCCCCAGCATTTT; CDR3: CASSIVTTGPQPQHF
length: 15; D: TRBD1; J: TRBJ2-1; size: -; V: TRBV9; DNA: TGTGCCAGCAGCCCCACGGGGAATGACAGGGAGGAGCAGTTCTTC; CDR3: CASSPTGNDREEQFF
length: 15; D: -; J: TRBJ2-3; size: -; V: TRBV6-1; DNA: TGTGCCAGCAGTGAAGGACATGGGACAACTGATACGCAGTATTTT; CDR3: CASSEGHGTTDTQYF
length: 15; D: TRBD1; J: TRBJ1-2; size: few; V: TRBV7-2; DNA: TGTGCCAGCGGACTCGTAGGACAGGAAGACTATGGCTACACCTTC; CDR3: CASGLVGQEDYGYTF
length: 11; D: -; J: TRBJ2-1; size: -; V: TRBV27; DNA: TGTGCCAGCAGTAAAAACGATGAGCAGTTCTTC; CDR3: CASSKNDEQFF
length: 16; D: TRBD1; J: TRBJ2-5; size: few; V: TRBV6-2/TRBV6-3; DNA: TGTGCCAGCAGTTACTCAGTGGGACAGGGGGGAGAGACCCAGTACTTC; CDR3: CASSYSVGQGGETQYF
length: 16; D: TRBD2; J: TRBJ2-5; size: -; V: TRBV5-5; DNA: TGTGCCAGCAGCTTGGCCTGGGGAGGGGTGCGGGAGACCCAGTACTTC; CDR3: CASSLAWGGVRETQYF
length: 13; D: TRBD1; J: TRBJ1-2; size: few; V: TRBV27; DNA: TGTGCCAGCAGAGGACAGGGGGCAGGGGGCTACACCTTC; CDR3: CASRGQGAGGYTF
length: 14; D: -; J: TRBJ1-5; size: -; V: TRBV24-1; DNA: TGTGCCACCAGTTCTGACAGTTACAATCAGCCCCAGCATTTT; CDR3: CATSSDSYNQPQHF
length: 16; D: TRBD1; J: TRBJ2-7; size: -; V: TRBV6-2/TRBV6-3; DNA: TGTGCCAGCAGTTACCGTCCGCAGGGGGCGCCGGGAGAGCAGTACTTC; CDR3: CASSYRPQGAPGEQYF
length: 17; D: TRBD1; J: TRBJ1-5; size: -; V: TRBV4-1; DNA: TGCGCCAGCAGCCAAGACTCGGGACAGAATTTCAATCAGCCCCAGCATTTT; CDR3: CASSQDSGQNFNQPQHF
length: 17; D: TRBD2; J: TRBJ2-3; size: few; V: TRBV9; DNA: TGTGCCAGCAGCGGGTTTGATCAGCGGGGGCGGGAGGATACGCAGTATTTT; CDR3: CASSGFDQRGREDTQYF
length: 12; D: -; J: TRBJ2-2; size: -; V: TRBV5-4; DNA: TGTGCCAGCAGCCTTAACACCGGGGAGCTGTTTTTT; CDR3: CASSLNTGELFF
length: 14; D: TRBD1; J: TRBJ1-4; size: -; V: TRBV13; DNA: TGTGCCAGCAGATCACAGGGGGGTAATGAAAAACTGTTTTTT; CDR3: CASRSQGGNEKLFF
length: 16; D: -; J: TRBJ2-7; size: -; V: TRBV9; DNA: TGTGCCAGCAGCGACCCCCTCCTTGGCGACTCCTACGAGCAGTACTTC; CDR3: CASSDPLLGDSYEQYF
length: 15; D: -; J: TRBJ1-6; size: -; V: TRBV6-5; DNA: TGTGCCAGCAGTTATCGGGAGGAGGTAATTTCACCCCTCCACTTT; CDR3: CASSYREEVISPLHF
length: 13; D: -; J: TRBJ1-1; size: -; V: TRBV19; DNA: TGTGCCAGTAGTATACTATTGGGAGCTGAAGCTTTCTTT; CDR3: CASSILLGAEAFF
length: 13; D: -; J: TRBJ2-3; size: -; V: TRBV7-9; DNA: TGTGCCACCTTCCGGGCCCCGGGAGATACGCAGTATTTT; CDR3: CATFRAPGDTQYF
length: 13; D: -; J: TRBJ2-1; size: large; V: TRBV7-2; DNA: TGTGCCAGCAGCTTAGAATTTAACAATGAGCAGTTCTTC; CDR3: CASSLEFNNEQFF
length: 13; D: TRBD1; J: TRBJ1-1; size: -; V: TRBV6-5; DNA: TGTGCCAGCAGTTACGGGCAGGGGGGCGAAGCTTTCTTT; CDR3: CASSYGQGGEAFF
length: 14; D: -; J: TRBJ1-6; size: -; V: TRBV9; DNA: TGTGCCAGCAGCGCGGACGGTGGGGATTCACCCCTCCACTTT; CDR3: CASSADGGDSPLHF
length: 17; D: TRBD2; J: TRBJ2-3; size: -; V: TRBV7-3; DNA: TGTGCCAGCAGCTCACTTAGCGGGGCAGGCGGCACAGATACGCAGTATTTT; CDR3: CASSSLSGAGGTDTQYF